These T cell receptor beta chains were read from a single sample in a study of cytomegalovirus exposure and HLA in healthy donors. Sequenced by immunoSEQ multiplex PCR; TCRdb stores in-frame clones only, minus some. The table includes approximately 110,000 clones, more than 60% detected once. The specimen sequenced was PBMCs. The receptors derive from a woman aged 40-49 years in good health and CMV-seronegative. CDR3s include the opening cysteine and the closing phenylalanine or tryptophan. Fields, in order: J gene, D gene, clone size, V gene, CDR3 protein, CDR3 DNA. The D gene is left open where the match is weak. Size is omitted from some rows. Given values are once, few, many or a class for expanded clones.

J gene: TRBJ2-3
D gene: -
clone size: -
V gene: TRBV27
CDR3 protein: CASSLGQRFGTQYF
CDR3 DNA: TGTGCCAGCAGCCTGGGGCAGAGGTTCGGGACGCAGTATTTT

J gene: TRBJ1-1
D gene: -
clone size: once
V gene: TRBV19
CDR3 protein: CASSRYSLAGWTTEAFF
CDR3 DNA: TGTGCCAGTAGTAGATATTCCCTCGCAGGGTGGACCACTGAAGCTTTCTTT

J gene: TRBJ2-1
D gene: TRBD2
clone size: few
V gene: TRBV10-2
CDR3 protein: CASSGLAGDRGGYNEQFF
CDR3 DNA: TGCGCCAGCAGCGGACTAGCGGGAGACAGGGGGGGGTACAATGAGCAGTTCTTC

J gene: TRBJ1-5
D gene: -
clone size: -
V gene: TRBV19
CDR3 protein: CASQGDGYYSNQPQHF
CDR3 DNA: TGTGCCAGTCAGGGCGATGGATATTATAGCAATCAGCCCCAGCATTTT

J gene: TRBJ2-1
D gene: -
clone size: -
V gene: TRBV7-6
CDR3 protein: CASSLGDNEQFF
CDR3 DNA: TGTGCCAGCAGCTTGGGAGACAATGAGCAGTTCTTC

J gene: TRBJ2-7
D gene: -
clone size: many
V gene: TRBV7-9
CDR3 protein: CASSLVLRGYEQYF
CDR3 DNA: TGTGCCAGCAGCTTAGTCTTGCGGGGCTACGAGCAGTACTTC

J gene: TRBJ1-3
D gene: -
clone size: -
V gene: TRBV7-9
CDR3 protein: CSSSLTETSSGNTIYF
CDR3 DNA: TGTTCCAGCAGCTTAACGGAGACCTCCTCTGGAAACACCATATATTTT

J gene: TRBJ2-5
D gene: TRBD2
clone size: -
V gene: TRBV7-2
CDR3 protein: CASSLVLRGGQNQETQYF
CDR3 DNA: TGTGCCAGCAGCTTAGTTCTTCGGGGGGGTCAGAACCAAGAGACCCAGTACTTC

J gene: TRBJ1-6
D gene: -
clone size: -
V gene: TRBV30
CDR3 protein: CAWRARDDSPLHF
CDR3 DNA: TGTGCCTGGCGGGCCAGGGATGATTCACCCCTCCACTTT

J gene: TRBJ2-2
D gene: TRBD1
clone size: -
V gene: TRBV2
CDR3 protein: CASSRRTGTGELFF
CDR3 DNA: TGTGCCAGCAGTAGAAGGACAGGCACCGGGGAGCTGTTTTTT

J gene: TRBJ2-7
D gene: TRBD2
clone size: -
V gene: TRBV7-2
CDR3 protein: CASSSSSGSSEQYF
CDR3 DNA: TGTGCCAGCAGCTCGTCTAGCGGGAGCTCCGAGCAGTACTTC

J gene: TRBJ2-7
D gene: -
clone size: -
V gene: TRBV7-3
CDR3 protein: CASSQGLGEQYF
CDR3 DNA: TGTGCCAGCAGTCAGGGATTGGGGGAGCAGTACTTC

J gene: TRBJ1-2
D gene: -
clone size: few
V gene: TRBV6-1
CDR3 protein: CASSIVWGYTF
CDR3 DNA: TGTGCCAGCTCTATTGTGTGGGGCTACACCTTC

J gene: TRBJ2-5
D gene: TRBD1
clone size: -
V gene: TRBV19
CDR3 protein: CASSIGAGGETQYF
CDR3 DNA: TGTGCCAGTAGTATCGGAGCAGGGGGTGAGACCCAGTACTTC

J gene: TRBJ1-3
D gene: -
clone size: -
V gene: TRBV7-2
CDR3 protein: CASSSGTLGNTIYF
CDR3 DNA: TGTGCCAGCAGCTCGGGGACACTCGGAAACACCATATATTTT

J gene: TRBJ2-5
D gene: -
clone size: -
V gene: TRBV27
CDR3 protein: CASRGLQTVQETQYF
CDR3 DNA: TGTGCCAGCAGGGGCCTACAGACAGTTCAAGAGACCCAGTACTTC

J gene: TRBJ1-1
D gene: -
clone size: few
V gene: TRBV6-6
CDR3 protein: CASSYGAGNTEAFF
CDR3 DNA: TGTGCCAGCAGTTACGGGGCCGGGAACACTGAAGCTTTCTTT

J gene: TRBJ1-5
D gene: -
clone size: -
V gene: TRBV5-6
CDR3 protein: CASSAGVNQPQHF
CDR3 DNA: TGTGCCAGCAGCGCAGGGGTAAATCAGCCCCAGCATTTT

J gene: TRBJ2-7
D gene: TRBD1
clone size: few
V gene: TRBV10-3
CDR3 protein: CATRPGGGYEQYF
CDR3 DNA: TGTGCCACCCGGCCAGGGGGCGGCTACGAGCAGTACTTC

J gene: TRBJ2-1
D gene: -
clone size: few
V gene: TRBV4-2
CDR3 protein: CASSPALAGTYEQFF
CDR3 DNA: TGTGCCAGCAGCCCAGCTTTGGCGGGAACCTATGAGCAGTTCTTC

J gene: TRBJ1-4
D gene: -
clone size: -
V gene: TRBV7-2
CDR3 protein: CASSLVGPRIEKLFF
CDR3 DNA: TGTGCCAGCAGCTTAGTGGGGCCGAGGATTGAAAAACTGTTTTTT

J gene: TRBJ2-2
D gene: -
clone size: -
V gene: TRBV27
CDR3 protein: CASSLSGYTGELFF
CDR3 DNA: TGTGCCAGCAGCCTTAGCGGATACACCGGGGAGCTGTTTTTT

J gene: TRBJ1-4
D gene: -
clone size: -
V gene: TRBV25-1
CDR3 protein: CASSETGGANEKLFF
CDR3 DNA: TGTGCCAGCAGTGAAACGGGGGGGGCTAATGAAAAACTGTTTTTT

J gene: TRBJ1-3
D gene: -
clone size: -
V gene: TRBV6-5
CDR3 protein: CASSYDGQSGNTIYF
CDR3 DNA: TGTGCCAGCAGTTACGACGGACAGTCTGGAAACACCATATATTTT

J gene: TRBJ2-7
D gene: TRBD2
clone size: -
V gene: TRBV13
CDR3 protein: CASSPPGGSSYEQYF
CDR3 DNA: TGTGCCAGCAGCCCGCCGGGGGGGAGCTCCTACGAGCAGTACTTC

J gene: TRBJ1-1
D gene: -
clone size: few
V gene: TRBV2
CDR3 protein: CASSTDTPNSVAFF
CDR3 DNA: TGTGCCAGCAGTACAGACACGCCGAATAGTGTAGCTTTCTTT

J gene: TRBJ2-1
D gene: TRBD1
clone size: -
V gene: TRBV9
CDR3 protein: CASSAGQDPYNEQFF
CDR3 DNA: TGTGCCAGCAGCGCGGGACAGGATCCCTACAATGAGCAGTTCTTC

J gene: TRBJ2-3
D gene: TRBD1
clone size: -
V gene: TRBV4-2
CDR3 protein: CASSQDRTGGSTDTQYF
CDR3 DNA: TGTGCCAGCAGCCAAGACCGAACAGGGGGAAGTACAGATACGCAGTATTTT

J gene: TRBJ1-6
D gene: -
clone size: -
V gene: TRBV6-1
CDR3 protein: CASSEGHGNSPLHF
CDR3 DNA: TGTGCCAGCAGTGAAGGACATGGGAATTCACCCCTCCACTTT

J gene: TRBJ1-6
D gene: -
clone size: -
V gene: TRBV7-9
CDR3 protein: CASSRTDNGSPLHF
CDR3 DNA: TGTGCCAGCAGTCGAACAGACAACGGTTCACCCCTCCACTTT